This T cell receptor beta chain was sequenced in a study of blood T cell repertoires in COVID-19. The overall study: Acute and convalescent COVID-19 samples came from the United States, Italy and Spain. T cells, B-cell-depleted T cells, or PBMCs supplied cDNA or gDNA.

About this clone: The same CDR3 is also encoded by other DNA sequences in this sample.

Trimming pared 5 bases from V and 0 bases from J, leaving 13 bases between. Per the germline V gene, CDR1 is SGHTA and CDR2 is FQGNSA. This CDR3 is 15 amino acids long. In the original analysis: How many nucleated cells were present was estimated from reference gene primer amplification. The method was immunoSEQ multiplex PCR; TCRdb's version includes in-frame clones alone and lacks a portion of them. The D gene and trimming were derived from the DNA, and the V and J assignments and clone size from that table. The table shows approximately 97,000 clones, with roughly 80% occurring only once. The receptor was derived from a man between 60 and 70 years old with acute or convalescent COVID-19. The chain has TRBV7-2 and TRBJ1-1, with D possibly being TRBD1 (6 bases). The source material was peripheral blood. The CDR3 coding sequence is TGTGCCAGCAGCCTCGCCGGGACACTGAACACTGAAGCTTTCTTT. Protein: CASSLAGTLNTEAFF.